This entry concerns a single TCR beta chain. The sample holds other DNA sequences that translate to the same CDR3. Libraries were prepared by immunoSEQ multiplex PCR; TCRdb keeps only in-frame clonotypes and omits some of them. This table holds about 58,000 clones, over 75% found once. The CDR3 runs 14 residues. Germline-derived CDR1 and CDR2 are SGDLS and YYNGEE. The V segment lost 2 bases and the J segment 4 bases; nucleotides outside the gene matches: 6. This record comes from a study of control samples from healthy donors and cancer patients. Sequencing was performed on PBMCs. The chain employs TRBV9 and TRBJ2-7; TRBD2 agrees at 7 bases. The TCR sequence derives from a woman aged 55-75 years with lung cancer. This CDR3 reads CASSVGQGGYEQYF. In nucleotides, the CDR3 is TGTGCCAGCAGCGTTGGGCAGGGAGGGTACGAGCAGTACTTC.